This T cell receptor (beta chain) was retrieved from a study of PD-L1 blockade in urothelial cancer. This sample's time point: pretreatment peripheral blood. CDR1 is SGHRS and CDR2 is YFSETQ in the germline V gene. The CDR3 extends over 15 amino acids. V shed 10 bases and J 4 bases; nucleotides not matched to a gene: 11. Some clones are missing from TCRdb's copy, which holds only in-frame ones; the method was immunoSEQ multiplex PCR. The table records fewer than 65,000 clones, around nine tenths of them present only once. The material was PBMCs, obtained around atezolizumab (anti-PD-L1) treatment. This chain connects TRBV5-1 to TRBJ2-5, with 12 bases matching TRBD2. This clonotype originated in an older woman with urothelial cancer. CDR3 sequence reads: CACNRLAGAVETQYF. The DNA for the CDR3 is TGCGCCTGTAACCGACTAGCGGGGGCCGTAGAGACCCAGTACTTC.